The 8 T cell receptor beta chains below all came from one sample that was sequenced in a study of blood T cells in healthy people across ages. Through a sample-barcoded 5' primer and a J-beta primer mix, a second PCR was run for about 6 to 12 cycles. TCRdb recomputed calls from the 5' RACE reads with MiXCR, one row per CDR3 protein. The data show some 1.8 million distinct CDR3 sequences, 39% seen once. Sequenced: blood. Receptors were obtained from a human donor in good health.

V usage is TRBV7-9 and J usage is TRBJ1-2; TRBD1 matches at 7 bases. This CDR3 has 15 amino acids. The germline V gene has CDR1 SEHNR and CDR2 FQNEAQ (reference sequence). V shed 4 bases, J shed 5 bases, and the junction held 10 bases outside the gene matches. CDR3 bases: TGTGCCAGCAGCTCACCCGGGACAGATGGTTATGGCTACACCTTC. Translated: CASSSPGTDGYGYTF.

This clonotype was picked up a small number of times. The CDR3 sequence: CASSLGGQGRQYF. The CDR3 nucleotides read TGTGCCAGCAGCTTAGGAGGTCAGGGAAGGCAGTACTTC. This chain links TRBV7-2 with TRBJ2-5; D possibly corresponds to TRBD1 (5 bases). Germline-derived CDR1 and CDR2 are SGHTA and FQGNSA. The CDR3 extends over 13 amino acids. The V end was cut by 1 base, the J end by 11 bases, with 14 bases between.

The rearrangement uses TRBV7-8 and TRBJ1-1; D is unresolved. The CDR3 has 18 residues. Trimming stripped 3 bases from V and 1 base from J, with 21 bases between. Germline V lookup: CDR1 SGHVS, CDR2 FQNEAQ. For the CDR3, the DNA is TGTGCCAGCAGCTTGAGTATTTACAGTAGCAGGTGGAACACTGAAGCTTTCTTT. Translated, it gives CASSLSIYSSRWNTEAFF.

This clonotype was picked up a small number of times. The J gene is TRBJ2-3, the V gene TRBV10-3; no definite D call. The CDR3 runs to 13 residues. Trimming took off 3 bases at V and 3 bases at J, with 7 bases between the two ends. Germline V gene sequence: CDR1 ENHRY, CDR2 SYGVKD. The CDR3 nucleotides are TGTGCCATCAGTGAACCCTCGACAGATACGCAGTATTTT. Amino acids: CAISEPSTDTQYF.

Regarding this clonotype: A much larger clonotype is one base distant, so this may be a read error. The chain combines TRBV20-1 with TRBJ2-3, with no clear D. This CDR3 spans 13 amino acids. Trimming removed 0 bases from V and 1 base from J, with 5 bases in between. Germline assignment: CDR1 DFQATT and CDR2 SNEGSKA (reference sequence). The CDR3 region is CSARDEGTDTQYF. In DNA form, the CDR3 reads TGCAGTGCTAGAGATGAGGGCACAGATACGCAGTATTTT.

This chain joins TRBV15 and TRBJ2-7, with D possibly being TRBD2 (5 bases). Germline CDR1 is LNHNV and CDR2 is YYDKDF (reference sequence). V shed 3 bases and J shed 2 bases, with 14 bases lying between them. This CDR3 comprises 15 residues. CDR3 loop: CATSRDSHGAYEQYF. The CDR3 DNA follows: TGTGCCACCAGCAGGGACTCTCATGGGGCCTACGAGCAGTACTTC. The variable domain in full, completed from reference TRBV15 and TRBJ2-7, reads DAMVIQNPRYQVTQFGKPVTLSCSQTLNHNVMYWYQQKSSQAPKLLFHYYDKDFNNEADTPDNFQSRRPNTSFCFLDIRSPGLGDTAMYLCATSRDSHGAYEQYFGPGTRLTVT.

The rearrangement uses TRBV27 and TRBJ2-5; 8 nucleotides line up with TRBD1. V was clipped by 6 bases and J by 7 bases; unmatched bases: 7. The CDR3 has 13 amino acids. Germline V gene lookup returns CDR1 MNHEY and CDR2 SMNVEV (reference sequence). The CDR3 nucleotides are TGTGCCAGCAGAACGGGACAGGTTGGGACCCAGTACTTC. This translates into CASRTGQVGTQYF.

This chain uses TRBV20-1 with TRBJ2-3; D is ambiguous. Germline V gene sequence: CDR1 DFQATT, CDR2 SNEGSKA (reference sequence). This CDR3 is 12 amino acids long. Trimming took 3 bases from V and 2 from J, leaving 6 bases between them. The CDR3, as DNA: TGCAGTGCTAGTAGTCCCACAGATACGCAGTATTTT. Its protein is CSASSPTDTQYF.